These T cell receptor beta chains were read from a single sample in a study of PD-1 blockade in classical Hodgkin lymphoma. This table comes from immunoSEQ multiplex PCR, and its TCRdb copy is limited to in-frame clones, with some not included. In the table there are tens of thousands of clones, 80% to 90% of which are singletons. Sequencing used peripheral blood mononuclear cells (PBMCs), obtained at baseline. These receptors all stem from a human donor with classical Hodgkin lymphoma. Both conserved end residues are part of each CDR3. A D gene is named only where the DNA matches it firmly. Clone size is not always given. Where it is, it says once, few, many or a class for expanded clones.

TRBJ1-4	-	-	TRBV7-9	TGTGCCAGCAGCCCTCGGGTGGGGGTTAATGAAAAACTGTTTTTT	CASSPRVGVNEKLFF
TRBJ2-2	-	-	TRBV2	TGTGCCAGCAGCTGGGACACCGGGGAGCTGTTTTTT	CASSWDTGELFF
TRBJ1-1	-	-	TRBV5-1	TGCGCCAGCAGCTTGAGAGGTCGGGGACACAGGTACACTGAAGCTTTCTTT	CASSLRGRGHRYTEAFF
TRBJ2-2	-	-	TRBV30	TGTGCCTGGACTGGGTACGCGTCCACCGGGGAGCTGTTTTTT	CAWTGYASTGELFF
TRBJ1-2	-	once	TRBV6-5	TGTGCCAGCAGTAACCGCCGCAGTGGCTACACCTTC	CASSNRRSGYTF
TRBJ2-7	-	few	TRBV28	TGTGCCAGCAGGTACAGCCCAAGCCCCGAGCAGTACTTC	CASRYSPSPEQYF
TRBJ1-6	-	-	TRBV7-2	TGTGCCAGCAGCTTAGGGTTTTCACCCCTCCACTTT	CASSLGFSPLHF
TRBJ2-3	TRBD2	-	TRBV19	TGTGCCAGTTCCTGGACTAGCGGGGGGGCCCCAGATACGCAGTATTTT	CASSWTSGGAPDTQYF
TRBJ1-1	-	-	TRBV7-2	TGTGCCAGCAGCTCCTTCAGGGGCACTGAAGCTTTCTTT	CASSSFRGTEAFF
TRBJ1-2	-	once	TRBV6-5	TGTGCCAGCAGTCAAGGGGTTGGTGGCTACACCTTC	CASSQGVGGYTF
TRBJ2-7	-	-	TRBV1	TGCACCAGCAGCCTTGCCGAGGTCGGGACTAGCGGAACCTACGAGCAGTACTTC	CTSSLAEVGTSGTYEQYF
TRBJ2-2	-	-	TRBV6-6	TGTGCCAGCAGTTACTTTTACACCGGGGAGCTGTTTTTT	CASSYFYTGELFF
TRBJ2-2	-	-	TRBV25-1	TGTGCCAGCAGTGAGCATTCTGCCAGGGGGGTTACCGGGGAGCTGTTTTTT	CASSEHSARGVTGELFF
TRBJ1-2	TRBD1	once	TRBV9	TGTGCCAGCAGCCTAGGGACAGGGGAGGTCGTCTACACCTTC	CASSLGTGEVVYTF
TRBJ1-1	-	once	TRBV30	TGTGCCTGGAGTTTACAGGAGAACACTGAAGCTTTCTTT	CAWSLQENTEAFF
TRBJ1-2	-	-	TRBV19	TGTGCCAGTAGCGCTACCGACAGTTTGCGTGGCTACACCTTC	CASSATDSLRGYTF
TRBJ1-3	-	few	TRBV30	TGTGCCTGGAGTAGAGGCTACTCTGGAAACACCATATATTTT	CAWSRGYSGNTIYF